This T cell receptor (beta chain) was identified during a study of tumor and adjacent non-tumor tissue in lung cancer. Study summary: Histology: about 13 adenocarcinoma, a couple of squamous cell carcinoma, 1 small cell lung cancer.

The template was RNA from unsorted bulk tissue. Distant lung tissue was collected more than 3 cm away from the tumor edge. The library came from three nested PCR rounds adapted from ARM-PCR protocols. Each CDR3 protein gets one entry after TCRdb re-called the multiplex PCR reads with MiXCR. The table lists approximately 110,000 distinct CDR3 sequences, about 61% of them singletons. Trimming removed 5 bases from V and 0 bases from J, with 12 bases in between. This CDR3 spans 15 amino acids. CDR1 SGHDT and CDR2 YYEEEE come from the germline V gene. In its sample, this clonotype was seen a few times. Sequenced: distant non-tumor lung tissue. The rearrangement links TRBV5-6 to TRBJ2-1; D is possibly TRBD1 or TRBD2 (5 bases each). This receptor was identified in a man aged 55 to 69 with non-small cell lung cancer. CDR3 DNA: TGTGCCAGCAGGTGGGCAGGGAGCTCCTACAATGAGCAGTTCTTC. Encoded protein: CASRWAGSSYNEQFF.